Described below is a single T cell receptor (beta chain) sequence and its context. Its antigen is not identified. V dropped 5 bases and J dropped 2 bases, with 10 bases sitting between them. The V gene's germline CDR1 is SGHKS and CDR2 YYEKEE (reference sequence). This CDR3 has 13 residues. Tagging with unique molecular identifiers was a feature of the TCR beta cDNA libraries. Each CDR3 protein is one row after TCRdb ran MiXCR on the PCR reads. The sample includes 600,000 to 700,000 distinct CDR3 sequences, more than 50% of them seen just once. This sample is part of a study of post-analysis software for immune sequencing data. Points from the study as a whole: There was significantly lower normalized Chao1 diversity in multiple sclerosis patients than in controls. With TRBV5-6, TRBV5-1 and TRBV20-1 included, about five TRBV segments were more frequent in patients than in controls.

The clonotype was recovered from a girl aged 2 to 10 with multiple sclerosis. This chain links TRBV5-5 with TRBJ2-5; D is possibly TRBD1 (5 bases). Sequenced input: blood. The CDR3 coding sequence is TGTGCCAGCAGGCTAGGGGCGCAAGAGACCCAGTACTTC. Translated, it gives CASRLGAQETQYF.